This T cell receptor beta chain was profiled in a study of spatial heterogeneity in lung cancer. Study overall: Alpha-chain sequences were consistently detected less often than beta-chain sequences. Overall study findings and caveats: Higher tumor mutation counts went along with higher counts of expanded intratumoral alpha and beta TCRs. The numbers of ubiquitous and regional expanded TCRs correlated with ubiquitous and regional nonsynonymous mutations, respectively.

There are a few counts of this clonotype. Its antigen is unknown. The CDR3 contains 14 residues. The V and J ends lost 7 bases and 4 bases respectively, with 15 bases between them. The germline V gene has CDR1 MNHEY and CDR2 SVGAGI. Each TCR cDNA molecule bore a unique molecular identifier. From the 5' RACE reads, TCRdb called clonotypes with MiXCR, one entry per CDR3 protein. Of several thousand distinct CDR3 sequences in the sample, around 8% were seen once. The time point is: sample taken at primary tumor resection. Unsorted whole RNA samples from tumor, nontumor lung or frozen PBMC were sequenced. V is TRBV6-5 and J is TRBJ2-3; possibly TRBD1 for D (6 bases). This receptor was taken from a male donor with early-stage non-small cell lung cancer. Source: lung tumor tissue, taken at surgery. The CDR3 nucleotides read TGTGCCAGCAATAGGGGGAGATTATCAGATACGCAGTATTTT. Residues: CASNRGRLSDTQYF.